This TCR beta chain is from a study of blood T cell repertoires in COVID-19 (dated by TCRdb to 2020 to 2022). For the study in its entirety: The collaborator samples originated in the United States, Italy and Spain and spanned the acute and convalescent phases of COVID-19. The prospective study material was composed of cDNA or gDNA derived from T cells, B-cell-depleted T cells, or PBMCs. The dataset comprised deeply sampled blood TCRbeta repertoires from subjects exposed to, actively infected with, or recovered from COVID-19. The repertoires were made available in a free public database intended to serve as a resource for research on the immune response to SARS-CoV-2. The samples were drawn from two sources: the first 160 participants of the ongoing ImmuneRACE study, and over 950 subjects contributed by 6 global collaborators. The sample metadata nearly always contained a de-identified subject ID, COVID-19 status, age in years and sex. Where available, HLA class I and class II types were obtained from metadata supplied by the sample provider rather than from assay-based typing. Here is what the overall study found, with its caveats: Clinical and demographic metadata were provided uncurated, with the amount varying by source and participant.

TCRbeta CDR3 regions were amplified from genomic DNA using the immunoSEQ Assay, a bias-controlled multiplex PCR. The original pipeline was this. Within the assay, amplification of reference gene primers was used to estimate how many nucleated cells each sample contained. To quantify the absolute abundance of each unique TCRbeta CDR3 rearrangement, sequence reads were collapsed and filtered. Productive Simpson clonality was computed per sample as the square root of Simpson's diversity index over productive rearrangements. As stored in TCRdb, this immuneACCESS dataset retains in-frame rearrangements with V and J assigned. A fraction of the clones does not appear; measured against another copy, unresolved V genes explain less than half of the discrepancy, and the remainder lacks a known reason. V and J calls plus clone size are reproduced from that table; the DNA served to infer D and trimming. This sample lists some 100,000 clones; approximately 81% were detected once. Of the sample, around 13% is held by the ten largest clones.

As to this clone: Its antigen remains undetermined. Base qualities are not at hand, and no much larger clone is one base apart.

Trimming removed 5 bases from V and 5 bases from J; the gene matches leave 2 bases unexplained. Counted from cysteine to phenylalanine, this CDR3 has 11 amino acids. The retained sequence is limited to the CDR3, 33 bases, with the frame set at the first base. The germline V gene gives CDR1 as SQVTM and CDR2 as ANQGSEA. Collaborating institutions collected whole blood in K2EDTA tubes following their own protocols. Collaborator samples were shipped for TCRbeta analysis as frozen whole blood, isolated PBMCs, or DNA extracted from either sample type. The chain employs TRBV29-1 and TRBJ2-5; TRBD1 aligns with 7 central bases. The TCR originated in a human donor in a cohort sampled during active COVID-19. The sequenced sample consisted of peripheral blood. At the DNA level, the sequence is TGCAGCGTTTTCAGGGGGGAGACCCAGTACTTC. This encodes CSVFRGETQYF.